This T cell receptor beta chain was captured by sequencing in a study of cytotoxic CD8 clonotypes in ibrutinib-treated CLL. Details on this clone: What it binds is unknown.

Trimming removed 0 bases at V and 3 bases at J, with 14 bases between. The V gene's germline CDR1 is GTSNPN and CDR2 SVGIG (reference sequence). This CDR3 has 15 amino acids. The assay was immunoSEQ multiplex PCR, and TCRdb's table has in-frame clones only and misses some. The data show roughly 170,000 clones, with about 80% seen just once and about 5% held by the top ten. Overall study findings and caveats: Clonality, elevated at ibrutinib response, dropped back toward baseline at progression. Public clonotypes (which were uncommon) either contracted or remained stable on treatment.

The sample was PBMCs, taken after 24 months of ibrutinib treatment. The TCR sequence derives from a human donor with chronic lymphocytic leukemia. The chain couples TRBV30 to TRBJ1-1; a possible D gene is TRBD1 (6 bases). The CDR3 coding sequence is TGTGCCTGGAGTGTACTCGGGGGGCCTGACACTGAAGCTTTCTTT. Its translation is CAWSVLGGPDTEAFF.